The T cell receptor (beta chain) under discussion was sequenced for a study of identical twins. Germline CDR1 reads SGHTA; CDR2 reads FQGNSA. V dropped 2 bases and J dropped 2 bases, with 8 bases sitting between them. This CDR3 is 14 amino acids long. Findings and caveats of the study: Alpha sequences out of frame and shared by twins had excess low generation probability.

MiXCR, applied by TCRdb to the 5' RACE reads, yields one record per CDR3 protein. Among 500,000 or so distinct CDR3 sequences listed, more than 13% were seen once. On this clonotype itself: The antigen remains undetermined.

This same sample was also part of a study on yellow fever vaccine responses in identical twins. That source reports: A vaccine T cell response that seemed partly convergent and partly personalized was reported in twins.

The chain is built from TRBV7-2 and TRBJ2-3; no reliable D call. The receptor comes from a woman aged 18 to 35 in good health. The sequencing sample was made of CD4+ T cells sorted from blood. CDR3 nucleotides: TGTGCCAGCAGCTTACTTCCCCACACAGATACGCAGTATTTT. It translates to CASSLLPHTDTQYF.